This TCR beta chain was sequenced for a study of T cell responses to AZD1222 COVID-19 vaccine. As regards this clone: Its antigen is still unknown.

Using immunoSEQ multiplex PCR, the repertoire was profiled, and TCRdb retains in-frame clones only, with some absent. The data show some 100,000 clones, with 80% to 95% seen just once and roughly 3% held by the top ten. The germline V gene has CDR1 SGHNT and CDR2 YYREEE (reference sequence). CDR3 length equals 14 residues. V lost 2 bases to trimming and J lost 9 bases, with 15 bases between them. Study-wide points: There were mostly white British donors and more females than males, and clonal diversity was possibly underestimated.

This receptor was obtained from an adult who received the AZD1222 COVID-19 vaccine. The sample was peripheral blood, taken 28 days after the second AZD1222 dose. This rearrangement joins TRBV5-4 to TRBJ2-1; no reliable D call. The CDR3 sequence is CASSFGAPDGEQFF. In DNA, the CDR3 is TGTGCCAGCAGCTTTGGTGCCCCGGACGGTGAGCAGTTCTTC.